In its sample, the clone carrying this TCR beta chain was seen a few times. Its antigen is currently unknown. This sample is part of a study of T-cell memory formation after mild COVID-19. General study points: Second-wave clones that peaked on day 37 lacked confirmed SARS-CoV-2 specificity. Clones contracting across day 15 to 85 had a balanced CD4/CD8 profile; later expanding clones leaned CD4+. Shrinking CD4+ clones resided mostly in CM and EM, and CD8+ ones in EMRA.

TCRdb re-analysed the 5' RACE reads in MiXCR, keeping a single row per CDR3 protein. This table has about 440,000 distinct CDR3 sequences, roughly 20% appearing once. This TCR derives from an adult woman who had mild COVID-19 (a few samples of this study predate the infection). Cell type and time point are not known. Material: PBMCs or a T cell subset sorted from them (not recorded which).

CDR3 DNA: TGTGCCAGCAGTTACGGTGGGGACACTAATGGCTACACCTTC. It codes for CASSYGGDTNGYTF. J is TRBJ1-2 and V is TRBV6-5; D is possibly TRBD1 (6 bases). This CDR3 region has 14 residues. Germline V CDR1 and CDR2: MNHEY, SVGAGI. V lost 2 bases and J lost 6, with 13 bases in between.